The 9 T cell receptor beta chains given below trace back to one sample, sequenced in a study of shared clonotypes between healthy human individuals. Libraries were prepared by immunoSEQ multiplex PCR; TCRdb keeps only in-frame clonotypes and omits some of them. The sample shows 1 million to 1.2 million clones, 77% of them seen only once. The sample comprised memory CD4+ T cells from PBMCs. Subset in this sample: CD45RA-negative fraction. The receptors derive from a young man in good health. Some clones in this sample may be carry-over from other donors' samples.

The chain employs TRBV30 and TRBJ1-5; TRBD1 is a possible D gene (6 bases). The ends were cut back, 4 bases at V and 1 base at J, with 8 bases in the middle. The CDR3 is made up of 13 amino acids. CDR1 and CDR2 (germline): GTSNPN, SVGIG (reference sequence). The CDR3 DNA reads TGTGCCTGGACCAGGGGAAGCAATCAGCCCCAGCATTTT. It translates to CAWTRGSNQPQHF.

The chain uses TRBV19 and TRBJ1-1, with D possibly being TRBD1 (5 bases). The CDR3 is made up of 15 amino acids. V was clipped by 10 bases and J by 4 bases, with 22 bases between them. CDR1 is LNHDA and CDR2 is SQIVND in the germline V gene (reference sequence). CDR3 loop: CATPNPRGEGTEAFF. The CDR3 DNA reads as TGTGCCACCCCAAACCCAAGGGGCGAGGGCACTGAAGCTTTCTTT.

The CDR3 here is CASSVGGVVVSYNEQFF. Written as DNA, the CDR3 is TGTGCCAGCAGCGTAGGTGGGGTGGTCGTCTCCTACAATGAGCAGTTCTTC. The chain combines TRBV9 with TRBJ2-1; no clear D. V was clipped by 0 bases and J by 0 bases, with 13 bases between them. In germline, CDR1 is SGDLS, CDR2 YYNGEE. This CDR3 region has 17 residues.

The chain carries TRBV6-1 and TRBJ1-5; TRBD1 agrees at 7 bases. Germline V gene lookup returns CDR1 MNHNS and CDR2 SASEGT. J was trimmed by 9 bases and V by 3 bases; bases with no gene match: 11. This CDR3 comprises 15 residues. The chain's CDR3 is CASSETGLPSRPQHF. The DNA for the CDR3 is TGTGCCAGCAGTGAGACAGGGTTACCCAGCAGGCCCCAGCATTTT.

The rearrangement links TRBV19 to TRBJ1-2; TRBD1 is a possible D gene (6 bases). Per germline, CDR1 LNHDA and CDR2 SQIVND (reference sequence). The CDR3 consists of 15 residues. Trimming removed 6 bases from V and 4 bases from J, with 18 bases in between. The DNA for the CDR3 is TGTGCCAGTAGCGGGCCTTCCCTGGGGGCCTATGGCTACACCTTC. Translating gives CASSGPSLGAYGYTF.

The chain recombines TRBV5-1 with TRBJ1-2; D unclear. CDR1 SGHRS and CDR2 YFSETQ come from the germline V gene. Deletions cut 6 bases from V and 0 bases from J, with 12 bases between. The CDR3 has 14 residues. CDR3 in amino acids: CASKRAESNYGYTF. CDR3 nucleotides: TGCGCCAGCAAGAGGGCAGAGTCTAACTATGGCTACACCTTC.

The chain couples TRBV5-4 to TRBJ2-5, with TRBD2 matching over 11 bases. The J segment lost 5 bases and the V segment lost 3 bases, leaving 9 bases of the junction unmatched. The CDR3 totals 16 residues. The germline V gene encodes CDR1 SGHNT and CDR2 YYREEE (reference sequence). As DNA, the CDR3 is TGTGCCAGCAGCTCGAAACTAGCGGGAGCAGGGGAGACCCAGTACTTC. Its translation is CASSSKLAGAGETQYF.

The genes are TRBV6-5 and TRBJ2-1; 9 positions agree with TRBD2. The CDR3 consists of 14 residues. Trimming at V came to 7 bases and at J to 7 bases, leaving 8 bases not matched to a gene. Germline CDR1 and CDR2: MNHEY and SVGAGI. The CDR3 nucleotides are TGTGCCAGCATGGGGCGGGAGGGCCGGAATGAGCAGTTCTTC. It codes for CASMGREGRNEQFF.

V and J are TRBV11-2 and TRBJ2-7; 12 bases map to TRBD2. From germline, CDR1 is SGHAT and CDR2 FQNNGV. V gave up 0 bases and J gave up 5 bases; unmatched junction bases: 11. The CDR3 sequence is 18 residues long. The CDR3 here is CASSLDDLTSGSDDEQYF. The CDR3 DNA sequence: TGTGCCAGCAGCTTAGATGATCTGACTAGCGGGAGTGACGACGAGCAGTACTTC.